Listed below are T cell receptor beta chains from one sample, sequenced in a study of cytomegalovirus exposure and HLA in healthy donors. Profiling relied on immunoSEQ multiplex PCR, and the TCRdb table lists in-frame clones only, not all of them. The data show over 55,000 clones, and the top ten clones hold more than 15%. Sequenced sample: PBMCs. All receptors come from a boy aged 10-17 years in good health and CMV-seronegative. Each CDR3 is given with its conserved first and last residue. The order of the fields is D gene, V gene, J gene, CDR3 protein, CDR3 DNA. D genes are given only for firm matches.

D: TRBD2
V: TRBV15
J: TRBJ2-5
CDR3: CATSALWTSGAQETQYF
DNA: TGTGCCACCAGCGCCCTTTGGACTAGCGGGGCCCAAGAGACCCAGTACTTC

D: .
V: TRBV7-2
J: TRBJ2-7
CDR3: CASSPSYEQYF
DNA: TGTGCCAGCAGCCCCTCGTACGAGCAGTACTTC

D: .
V: TRBV27
J: TRBJ1-4
CDR3: CASSLDPPTGATNEKLFF
DNA: TGTGCCAGCAGTTTAGACCCCCCCACAGGTGCAACTAATGAAAAACTGTTTTTT

D: TRBD2
V: TRBV7-3
J: TRBJ2-7
CDR3: CASSATLAANEQYF
DNA: TGTGCCAGCAGCGCCACACTAGCGGCCAACGAGCAGTACTTC

D: .
V: TRBV5-1
J: TRBJ1-2
CDR3: CASSLRQQSLYGYTF
DNA: TGCGCCAGCAGCCTGCGGCAGCAAAGCCTCTATGGCTACACCTTC

D: TRBD1
V: TRBV30
J: TRBJ1-2
CDR3: CAWNRDRPLSYTF
DNA: TGTGCCTGGAATCGGGACAGGCCCTTGAGCTACACCTTC

D: .
V: TRBV11-2
J: TRBJ2-3
CDR3: CASSLNQGGTDTQYF
DNA: TGTGCCAGCAGCTTAAACCAAGGGGGCACAGATACGCAGTATTTT

D: .
V: TRBV25-1
J: TRBJ1-1
CDR3: CASRYREGEAFF
DNA: TGTGCCAGCAGGTACAGGGAGGGTGAAGCTTTCTTT

D: TRBD1
V: TRBV25-1
J: TRBJ2-7
CDR3: CASSESTKTGGKGEQYF
DNA: TGTGCCAGCAGTGAATCCACAAAGACAGGGGGCAAGGGCGAGCAGTACTTC

D: TRBD2
V: TRBV30
J: TRBJ2-3
CDR3: CAWSEGTSGGLSTDTQYF
DNA: TGTGCCTGGAGCGAGGGAACTAGCGGGGGGCTCTCCACAGATACGCAGTATTTT

D: TRBD1
V: TRBV19
J: TRBJ1-2
CDR3: CASRPSAGGMDYGYTF
DNA: TGTGCCAGTAGGCCCTCGGCAGGGGGAATGGACTATGGCTACACCTTC

D: TRBD2
V: TRBV4-3
J: TRBJ2-7
CDR3: CASSRSLAGVGTYEQYF
DNA: TGCGCCAGCAGCCGGAGCTTAGCGGGAGTTGGAACCTACGAGCAGTACTTC

D: .
V: TRBV9
J: TRBJ1-2
CDR3: CASSVERGAIGYTF
DNA: TGTGCCAGCAGCGTAGAGCGGGGGGCGATCGGCTACACCTTC

D: TRBD2
V: TRBV7-2
J: TRBJ2-5
CDR3: CASSFAGAETQYF
DNA: TGTGCCAGCAGCTTTGCGGGAGCAGAGACCCAGTACTTC

D: .
V: TRBV9
J: TRBJ2-7
CDR3: CASSVQTGPYEQYF
DNA: TGTGCCAGCAGCGTACAAACAGGACCTTACGAGCAGTACTTC

D: .
V: TRBV7-8
J: TRBJ2-5
CDR3: CASSFLERETQYF
DNA: TGTGCCAGCAGCTTTCTAGAGAGGGAGACCCAGTACTTC

D: TRBD1
V: TRBV29-1
J: TRBJ1-2
CDR3: CSVGGTGSYGYTF
DNA: TGCAGCGTTGGGGGGACAGGGTCTTATGGCTACACCTTC

D: TRBD1
V: TRBV7-9
J: TRBJ1-1
CDR3: CASSPRTGTGTEAFF
DNA: TGTGCCAGCAGCCCTCGGACAGGGACGGGCACTGAAGCTTTCTTT

D: .
V: TRBV10-1
J: TRBJ1-5
CDR3: CASTEDLNQPQHF
DNA: TGCGCCAGCACGGAGGACCTCAATCAGCCCCAGCATTTT

D: TRBD1
V: TRBV18
J: TRBJ2-7
CDR3: CASSIGGTGESYEQYF
DNA: TGTGCCAGCTCGATCGGCGGGACAGGGGAATCCTACGAGCAGTACTTC

D: TRBD1
V: TRBV7-2
J: TRBJ2-7
CDR3: CASSSGSGQVYEQYF
DNA: TGTGCCAGCAGCTCTGGCTCGGGACAGGTGTACGAGCAGTACTTC

D: .
V: TRBV6-5
J: TRBJ1-2
CDR3: CASSNPDSGYTF
DNA: TGTGCCAGCAGTAACCCGGACAGTGGCTACACCTTC

D: TRBD1
V: TRBV5-5
J: TRBJ1-6
CDR3: CASSLQGNYNSPLHF
DNA: TGTGCCAGCAGCTTACAGGGGAACTATAATTCACCCCTCCACTTT

D: TRBD1
V: TRBV6-1
J: TRBJ1-1
CDR3: CASSGNLQGPNTEAFF
DNA: TGTGCCAGCAGTGGGAATTTACAGGGGCCGAACACTGAAGCTTTCTTT

D: TRBD2
V: TRBV5-1
J: TRBJ2-7
CDR3: CASSSGAGNEQYF
DNA: TGCGCCAGCAGCAGCGGGGCCGGGAACGAGCAGTACTTC

D: TRBD2
V: TRBV7-6
J: TRBJ2-1
CDR3: CASSSRTSGIYNEQFF
DNA: TGTGCCAGCAGCTCTCGGACTAGCGGGATCTACAATGAGCAGTTCTTC

D: TRBD1
V: TRBV6-5
J: TRBJ1-3
CDR3: CASRFTGGSGNTIYF
DNA: TGTGCCAGCAGATTCACAGGGGGCTCTGGAAACACCATATATTTT

D: TRBD1
V: TRBV7-6
J: TRBJ1-1
CDR3: CASSLGPTGAAFF
DNA: TGTGCCAGCAGCTTAGGCCCGACAGGGGCGGCTTTCTTT

D: .
V: TRBV6-6
J: TRBJ2-5
CDR3: CASSPRVPLETQYF
DNA: TGTGCCAGCAGTCCGCGCGTACCATTAGAGACCCAGTACTTC

D: TRBD1
V: TRBV15
J: TRBJ1-5
CDR3: CATSTAALTGGQPQHF
DNA: TGTGCCACCAGCACCGCAGCACTGACAGGGGGACAGCCCCAGCATTTT

D: TRBD1
V: TRBV9
J: TRBJ2-1
CDR3: CASSASTGNEQFF
DNA: TGTGCCAGCAGCGCCTCGACAGGGAATGAGCAGTTCTTC

D: TRBD1
V: TRBV19
J: TRBJ1-5
CDR3: CASSEQGVSNQPQHF
DNA: TGTGCCAGTAGTGAACAGGGGGTGAGCAATCAGCCCCAGCATTTT

D: .
V: TRBV18
J: TRBJ2-2
CDR3: CASSPDSGVNTGELFF
DNA: TGTGCCAGCTCACCGGACAGCGGGGTTAACACCGGGGAGCTGTTTTTT

D: TRBD1
V: TRBV7-9
J: TRBJ1-4
CDR3: CASSLGQGLFF
DNA: TGTGCCAGCAGCCTGGGACAGGGACTGTTTTTT

D: .
V: TRBV2
J: TRBJ2-2
CDR3: CASSIPGLHTGELFF
DNA: TGTGCCAGCAGTATTCCGGGACTCCACACCGGGGAGCTGTTTTTT

D: .
V: TRBV19
J: TRBJ2-2
CDR3: CASSIPLEVAGELFF
DNA: TGTGCCAGTAGTATACCTCTAGAGGTCGCCGGGGAGCTGTTTTTT

D: .
V: TRBV28
J: TRBJ1-1
CDR3: CASSYRENTEAFF
DNA: TGTGCCAGCAGTTACAGGGAGAACACTGAAGCTTTCTTT

D: TRBD1
V: TRBV6-1
J: TRBJ2-3
CDR3: CASKRDRLTPDTQYF
DNA: TGTGCCAGCAAAAGGGACAGGCTAACGCCAGATACGCAGTATTTT

D: .
V: TRBV7-9
J: TRBJ2-7
CDR3: CASSVYRETYEQYF
DNA: TGTGCCAGCAGCGTTTACAGGGAAACCTACGAGCAGTACTTC

D: .
V: TRBV7-9
J: TRBJ1-4
CDR3: CASRKDGELFF
DNA: TGTGCCAGCAGGAAGGACGGGGAACTGTTTTTT

D: .
V: TRBV27
J: TRBJ1-6
CDR3: CASSLTTNSPLHF
DNA: TGTGCCAGCAGTTTAACAACGAATTCACCCCTCCACTTT

D: .
V: TRBV6-1
J: TRBJ1-6
CDR3: CASTDNSPLHF
DNA: TGTGCCAGCACCGATAATTCACCCCTCCACTTT

D: .
V: TRBV6-6
J: TRBJ1-2
CDR3: CASSQKTVGDYGYTF
DNA: TGTGCCAGCAGTCAGAAGACAGTTGGCGACTATGGCTACACCTTC

D: TRBD1
V: TRBV5-4
J: TRBJ2-7
CDR3: CASSLGQGALGEQYF
DNA: TGTGCCAGCAGCTTGGGCCAGGGGGCGCTGGGCGAGCAGTACTTC

D: .
V: TRBV9
J: TRBJ1-1
CDR3: CASSVALKTEAFF
DNA: TGTGCCAGCAGCGTAGCCCTAAAAACTGAAGCTTTCTTT

D: .
V: TRBV5-1
J: TRBJ2-7
CDR3: CASSRGQTYEQYF
DNA: TGCGCCAGCAGCCGCGGACAAACCTACGAGCAGTACTTC

D: TRBD2
V: TRBV9
J: TRBJ2-1
CDR3: CASSPGGESSYNEQFF
DNA: TGTGCCAGCAGCCCCGGGGGGGAGAGCTCCTACAATGAGCAGTTCTTC

D: .
V: TRBV28
J: TRBJ1-3
CDR3: CASSLGGAGNTIYF
DNA: TGTGCCAGCAGTTTGGGGGGGGCTGGAAACACCATATATTTT

D: .
V: TRBV7-3
J: TRBJ2-6
CDR3: CASSVRLGGGANVLTF
DNA: TGTGCCAGCAGCGTTAGACTTGGTGGAGGGGCCAACGTCCTGACTTTC

D: TRBD1
V: TRBV13
J: TRBJ1-6
CDR3: CASSTTGAGSPLHF
DNA: TGTGCCAGCAGTACGACAGGGGCGGGTTCACCCCTCCACTTT